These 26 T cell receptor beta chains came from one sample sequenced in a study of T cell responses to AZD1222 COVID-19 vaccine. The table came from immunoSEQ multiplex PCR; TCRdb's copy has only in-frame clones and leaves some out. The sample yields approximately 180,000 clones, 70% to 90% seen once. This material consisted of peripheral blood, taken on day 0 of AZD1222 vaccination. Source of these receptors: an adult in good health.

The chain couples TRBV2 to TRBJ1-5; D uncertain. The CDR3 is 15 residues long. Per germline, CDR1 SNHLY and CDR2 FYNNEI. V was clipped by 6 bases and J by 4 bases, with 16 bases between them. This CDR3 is CASSKSGGFNQPQHF. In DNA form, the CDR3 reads TGTGCCAGCAGCAAATCTGGAGGGTTTAATCAGCCCCAGCATTTT.

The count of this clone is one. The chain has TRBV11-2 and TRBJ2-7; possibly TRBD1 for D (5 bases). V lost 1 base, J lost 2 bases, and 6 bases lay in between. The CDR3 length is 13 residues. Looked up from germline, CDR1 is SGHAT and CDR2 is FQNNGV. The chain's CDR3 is CASSLGGPYEQYF. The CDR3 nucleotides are TGTGCCAGCAGCTTAGGGGGCCCCTACGAGCAGTACTTC.

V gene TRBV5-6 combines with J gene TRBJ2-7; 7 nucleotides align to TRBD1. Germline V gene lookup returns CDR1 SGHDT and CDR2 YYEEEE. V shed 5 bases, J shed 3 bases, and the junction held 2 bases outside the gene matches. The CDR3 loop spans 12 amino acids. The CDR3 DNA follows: TGTGCCAGCAGGGACAGGTACTACGAGCAGTACTTC. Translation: CASRDRYYEQYF. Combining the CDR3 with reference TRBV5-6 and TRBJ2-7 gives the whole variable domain DAGVTQSPTHLIKTRGQQVTLRCSPKSGHDTVSWYQQALGQGPQFIFQYYEEEERQRGNFPDRFSGHQFPNYSSELNVNALLLGDSALYLCASRDRYYEQYFGPGTRLTVT.

CDR3 sequence: CASTGSGNTIYF. The CDR3 coding sequence is TGTGCCAGTACAGGGTCTGGAAACACCATATATTTT. The chain is built from TRBV28 and TRBJ1-3; D perhaps matches TRBD1 (6 bases). The ends were cut back, 9 bases at V and 1 base at J, with 7 bases in the middle. Germline-derived CDR1 and CDR2 are MDHEN and SYDVKM. This CDR3 contains 12 residues.

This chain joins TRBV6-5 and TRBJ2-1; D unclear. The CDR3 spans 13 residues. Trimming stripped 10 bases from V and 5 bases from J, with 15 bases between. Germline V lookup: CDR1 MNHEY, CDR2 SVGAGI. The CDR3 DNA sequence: TGTGCCATCCTACCAGGTGTTAACAATGAGCAGTTCTTC. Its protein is CAILPGVNNEQFF.

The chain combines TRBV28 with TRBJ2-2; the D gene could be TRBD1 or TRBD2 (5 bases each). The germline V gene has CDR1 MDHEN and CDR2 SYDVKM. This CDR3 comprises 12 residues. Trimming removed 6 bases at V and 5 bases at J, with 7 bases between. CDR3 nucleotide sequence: TGTGCCAGCAGGAGGGGTACCGGGGAGCTGTTTTTT. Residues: CASRRGTGELFF. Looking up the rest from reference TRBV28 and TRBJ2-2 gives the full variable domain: DVKVTQSSRYLVKRTGEKVFLECVQDMDHENMFWYRQDPGLGLRLIYFSYDVKMKEKGDIPEGYSVSREKKERFSLILESASTNQTSMYLCASRRGTGELFFGEGSRLTVL.

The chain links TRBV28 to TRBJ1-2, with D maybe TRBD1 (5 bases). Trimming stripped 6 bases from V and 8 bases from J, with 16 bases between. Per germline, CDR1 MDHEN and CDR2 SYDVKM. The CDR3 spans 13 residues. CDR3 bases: TGTGCCAGCAGCCGCGGGGACGTCGGCGGCTACACCTTC. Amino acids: CASSRGDVGGYTF.

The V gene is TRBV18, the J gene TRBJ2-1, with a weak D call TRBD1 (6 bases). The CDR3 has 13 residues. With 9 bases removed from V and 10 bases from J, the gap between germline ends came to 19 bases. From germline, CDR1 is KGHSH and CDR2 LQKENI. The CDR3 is CASTAGVQGEQFF. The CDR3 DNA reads TGTGCCAGTACGGCGGGCGTCCAGGGGGAGCAGTTCTTC. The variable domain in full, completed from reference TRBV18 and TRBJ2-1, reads NAGVMQNPRHLVRRRGQEARLRCSPMKGHSHVYWYRQLPEEGLKFMVYLQKENIIDESGMPKERFSAEFPKEGPSILRIQQVVRGDSAAYFCASTAGVQGEQFFGPGTRLTVL.

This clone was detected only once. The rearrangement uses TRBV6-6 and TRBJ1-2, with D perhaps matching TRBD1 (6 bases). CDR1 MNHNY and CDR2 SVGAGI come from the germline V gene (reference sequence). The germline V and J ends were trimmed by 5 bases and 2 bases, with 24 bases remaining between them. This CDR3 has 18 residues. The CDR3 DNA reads TGTGCCAGCAGTCGAAACATTTATTCGGGGGGGGCGAACTATGGCTACACCTTC. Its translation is CASSRNIYSGGANYGYTF.

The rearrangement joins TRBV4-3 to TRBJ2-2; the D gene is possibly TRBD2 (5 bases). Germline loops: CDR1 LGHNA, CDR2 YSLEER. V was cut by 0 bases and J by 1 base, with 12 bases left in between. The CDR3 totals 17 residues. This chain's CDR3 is CASSQDYDRGNTGELFF. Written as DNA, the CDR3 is TGCGCCAGCAGCCAAGATTACGATCGGGGGAACACCGGGGAGCTGTTTTTT.

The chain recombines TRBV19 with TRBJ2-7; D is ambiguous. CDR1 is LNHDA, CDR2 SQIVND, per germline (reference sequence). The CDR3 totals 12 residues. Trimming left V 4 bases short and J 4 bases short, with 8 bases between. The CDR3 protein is CASSTSGYEQYF. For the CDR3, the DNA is TGTGCCAGTAGTACCTCAGGTTACGAGCAGTACTTC.

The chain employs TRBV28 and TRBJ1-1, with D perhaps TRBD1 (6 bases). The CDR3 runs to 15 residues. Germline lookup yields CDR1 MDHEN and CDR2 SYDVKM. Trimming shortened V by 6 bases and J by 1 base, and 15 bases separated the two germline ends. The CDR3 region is CASRTTGYSNTEAFF. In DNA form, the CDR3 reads TGTGCCAGCAGGACTACAGGGTACTCGAACACTGAAGCTTTCTTT.

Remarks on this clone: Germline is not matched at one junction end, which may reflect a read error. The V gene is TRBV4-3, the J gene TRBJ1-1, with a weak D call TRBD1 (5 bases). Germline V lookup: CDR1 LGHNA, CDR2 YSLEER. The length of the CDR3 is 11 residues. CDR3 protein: CASSQDRQHSF. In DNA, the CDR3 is TGCGCCAGCAGCCAAGACCGACAGCACAGCTTT.

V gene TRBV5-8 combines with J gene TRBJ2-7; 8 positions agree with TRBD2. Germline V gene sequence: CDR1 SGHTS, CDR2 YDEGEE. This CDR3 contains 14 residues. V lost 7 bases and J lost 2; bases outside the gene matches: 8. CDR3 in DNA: TGTGCCAGCTTAAAGCGGGAGATCCCCTACGAGCAGTACTTC. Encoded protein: CASLKREIPYEQYF.

The DNA for the CDR3 is TGTGCCAGCAGCCAGGACGGGAATTCACCCCTCCACTTT. Translation: CASSQDGNSPLHF. This sequence joins TRBV7-9 and TRBJ1-6; D not resolved. V lost 5 bases and J lost 7, with 9 bases in between. CDR3 length: 13 amino acids. Germline CDR1 reads SEHNR; CDR2 reads FQNEAQ (reference sequence).

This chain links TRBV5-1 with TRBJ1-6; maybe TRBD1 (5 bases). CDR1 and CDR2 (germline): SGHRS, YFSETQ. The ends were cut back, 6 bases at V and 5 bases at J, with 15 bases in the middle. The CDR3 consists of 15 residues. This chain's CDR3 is CASKDLQDNNSPLHF. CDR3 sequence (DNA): TGCGCCAGCAAAGATTTGCAGGACAATAATTCACCCCTCCACTTT.

CDR3 amino acids: CASSNRPDEQYF. The CDR3 DNA is TGTGCCAGCAGCAATCGACCGGACGAGCAGTACTTC. The chain recombines TRBV21-1 with TRBJ2-7. TRBV21-1 is classified as a pseudogene. The CDR3 spans 12 residues.

CDR3 nucleotide sequence: TGTGCCAGCAGTGTAGGGGATAACTATGGCTACACCTTC. Its protein is CASSVGDNYGYTF. This chain links TRBV28 with TRBJ1-2; D perhaps matches TRBD1 (5 bases). Germline loops: CDR1 MDHEN, CDR2 SYDVKM. This CDR3 contains 13 residues. Trimming cost V 5 bases and J 1 base, with 8 bases left between them.

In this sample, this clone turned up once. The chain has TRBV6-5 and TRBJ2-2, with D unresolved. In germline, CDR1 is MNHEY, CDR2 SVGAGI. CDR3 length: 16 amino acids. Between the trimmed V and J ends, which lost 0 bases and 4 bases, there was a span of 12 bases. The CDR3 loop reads CASSYSWSPGTGELFF. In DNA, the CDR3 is TGTGCCAGCAGTTACTCGTGGTCCCCGGGCACCGGGGAGCTGTTTTTT.

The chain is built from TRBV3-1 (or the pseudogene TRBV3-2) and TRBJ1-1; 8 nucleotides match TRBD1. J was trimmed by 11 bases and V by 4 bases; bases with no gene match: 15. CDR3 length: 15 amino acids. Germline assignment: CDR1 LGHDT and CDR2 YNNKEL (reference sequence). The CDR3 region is CASSPLTGAGTVAFF. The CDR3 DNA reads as TGTGCCAGCAGCCCATTGACAGGGGCTGGAACTGTCGCTTTCTTT.

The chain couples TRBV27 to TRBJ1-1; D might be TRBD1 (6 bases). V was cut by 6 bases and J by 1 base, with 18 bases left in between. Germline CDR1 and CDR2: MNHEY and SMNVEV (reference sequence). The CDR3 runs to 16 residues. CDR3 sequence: CASSFLTGKGNTEAFF. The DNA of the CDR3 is TGTGCCAGCAGCTTCCTTACAGGGAAGGGGAACACTGAAGCTTTCTTT.

CDR3 amino acids: CASSQMRAKNIQYF. The CDR3 bases are TGCGCCAGCAGCCAGATGAGGGCCAAAAACATTCAGTACTTC. The genes are TRBV4-1 and TRBJ2-4; D gene ambiguous. Looked up from germline, CDR1 is MGHRA and CDR2 is YSYEKL. The V end was cut by 3 bases, the J end by 1 base, with 7 bases between. This CDR3 is built from 14 residues.

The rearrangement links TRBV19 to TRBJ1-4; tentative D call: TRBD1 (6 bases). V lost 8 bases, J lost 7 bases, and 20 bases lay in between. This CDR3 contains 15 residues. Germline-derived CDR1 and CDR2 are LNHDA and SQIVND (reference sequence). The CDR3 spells CASHNPGAQGEKLFF. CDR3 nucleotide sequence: TGTGCCAGTCATAATCCAGGGGCACAGGGTGAAAAACTGTTTTTT.

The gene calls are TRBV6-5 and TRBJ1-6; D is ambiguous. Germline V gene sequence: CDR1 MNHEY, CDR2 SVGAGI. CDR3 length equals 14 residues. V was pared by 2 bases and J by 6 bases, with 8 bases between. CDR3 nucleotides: TGTGCCAGCAGTTACCAGGCGTCTAATTCACCCCTCCACTTT. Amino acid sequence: CASSYQASNSPLHF.

As DNA, the CDR3 is TGTGCCAGCAGCTTGACGATACAAGAGACCCAGTACTTC. Protein: CASSLTIQETQYF. The chain links TRBV11-2 to TRBJ2-5; D not resolved. Trimming left V 3 bases short and J 2 bases short, with 7 bases between. The CDR3 loop spans 13 amino acids. Germline V gene lookup returns CDR1 SGHAT and CDR2 FQNNGV.

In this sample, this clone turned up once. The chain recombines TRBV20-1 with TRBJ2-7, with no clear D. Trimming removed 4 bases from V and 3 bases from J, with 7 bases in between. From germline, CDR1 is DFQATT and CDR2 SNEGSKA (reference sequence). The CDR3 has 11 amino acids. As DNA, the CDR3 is TGCAGTGCTACCGATGACTACGAGCAGTACTTC. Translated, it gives CSATDDYEQYF.